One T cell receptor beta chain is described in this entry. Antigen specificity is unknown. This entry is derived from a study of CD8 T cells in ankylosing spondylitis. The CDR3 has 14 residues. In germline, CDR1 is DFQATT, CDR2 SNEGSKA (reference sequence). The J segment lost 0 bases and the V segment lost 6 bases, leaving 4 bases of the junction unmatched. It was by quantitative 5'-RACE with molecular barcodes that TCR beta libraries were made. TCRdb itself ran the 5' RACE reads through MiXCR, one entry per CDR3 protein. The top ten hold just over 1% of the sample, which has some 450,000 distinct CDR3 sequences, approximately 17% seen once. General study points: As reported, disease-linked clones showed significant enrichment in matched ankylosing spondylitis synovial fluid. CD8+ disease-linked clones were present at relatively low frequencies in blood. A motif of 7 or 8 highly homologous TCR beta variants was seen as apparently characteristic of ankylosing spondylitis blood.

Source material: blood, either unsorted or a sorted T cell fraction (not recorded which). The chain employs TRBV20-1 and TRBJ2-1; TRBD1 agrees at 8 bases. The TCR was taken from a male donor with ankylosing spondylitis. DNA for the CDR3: TGCAGTGCGAGGACAGGGTTCTCCTACAATGAGCAGTTCTTC. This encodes CSARTGFSYNEQFF.